The clone carrying this T cell receptor beta chain was seen at least ten times. The target antigen is unknown. This sample is drawn from a study of neurological immune-mediated disorders. General study points: Private repertoires in all groups were suggested by the absence of shared CDR3 amino acid sequences among expanded clones across subjects. Patients with HTLV-1-associated myelopathy had the highest level of TCR clonal expansion, whereas patients with multiple sclerosis had the lowest level, falling beneath the level found in healthy controls.

The method for making cDNA was 5'RACE, and it used 10-nucleotide random UMIs. Each CDR3 protein is one row after TCRdb ran MiXCR on the 5' RACE reads. The sample lists 18,000 or so distinct CDR3 sequences; around 15% were seen once. There were 1 million CD4+ or CD8+ T cells used in the sorted libraries. Germline CDR1 and CDR2: SGHAT and FQNNGV. The V end lost 3 bases, the J end lost 0 bases, and 12 bases lay between the germline ends. The CDR3 has 15 residues. Sequenced sample: CD4+ T cells from blood. This chain joins TRBV11-2 and TRBJ2-7, with D perhaps TRBD1 or TRBD2 (6 bases each). This TCR was sampled from a woman aged 60-70 years with HTLV-1-associated myelopathy (HAM/TSP). CDR3: CASSFGGLSSYEQYF. Here the CDR3 DNA reads TGTGCCAGCAGCTTTGGGGGGCTTTCCTCCTACGAGCAGTACTTC.